Shown below are 10 T cell receptor beta chains from a single sample sequenced in a study of cytomegalovirus exposure and HLA in healthy donors. The table came from immunoSEQ multiplex PCR; TCRdb's copy has only in-frame clones and leaves some out. Of some 200,000 clones listed, approximately 86% are singletons. Sequenced: PBMCs. The receptors derive from a man aged 25 to 40 in good health and CMV-seropositive.

This chain joins TRBV7-9 and TRBJ2-7, with D unclear. Germline assignment: CDR1 SEHNR and CDR2 FQNEAQ (reference sequence). The CDR3 runs 11 residues. V lost 5 bases and J 5 bases, leaving 7 bases between the germline ends. The CDR3 region has the DNA TGTGCCAGCAGCCCTGACGACGAGCAGTACTTC. Translated: CASSPDDEQYF. The complete variable domain, with remaining parts taken from reference TRBV7-9 and TRBJ2-7, reads DTGVSQNPRHKITKRGQNVTFRCDPISEHNRLYWYRQTLGQGPEFLTYFQNEAQLEKSRLLSDRFSAERPKGSFSTLEIQRTEQGDSAMYLCASSPDDEQYFGPGTRLTVT.

J is TRBJ1-1 and V is TRBV6-5, with D tentatively TRBD1 (5 bases). CDR1 and CDR2 (germline): MNHEY, SVGAGI. This CDR3 region has 16 residues. Trimming left V 0 bases short and J 6 bases short, with 17 bases between. The CDR3 spells CASSYSGAVRSPEAFF. The CDR3 DNA sequence: TGTGCCAGCAGTTACTCCGGGGCCGTGCGAAGCCCTGAAGCTTTCTTT.

V is TRBV5-4 and J is TRBJ2-7, with D maybe TRBD2 (6 bases). Trimming removed 7 bases from V and 2 bases from J, with 16 bases in between. Germline loops: CDR1 SGHNT, CDR2 YYREEE (reference sequence). The CDR3 has 14 residues. The CDR3 coding sequence is TGTGCCAGCGGGCGGGACGGACTTCCCTACGAGCAGTACTTC. It translates to CASGRDGLPYEQYF.

This chain uses TRBV5-4 with TRBJ2-2; D ambiguous. V was clipped by 2 bases and J by 5 bases, with 7 bases between them. CDR1 is SGHNT, CDR2 YYREEE, per germline (reference sequence). This CDR3 has 13 residues. The CDR3 coding sequence is TGTGCCAGCAGCTTTGACCTAACCGGGGAGCTGTTTTTT. Encoded protein: CASSFDLTGELFF.

This sequence joins TRBV19 and TRBJ2-2; D might be TRBD1 (6 bases). V was cut by 3 bases and J by 2 bases, with 10 bases left in between. This CDR3 has 15 amino acids. CDR1 and CDR2 (germline): LNHDA, SQIVND (reference sequence). The CDR3 coding sequence is TGTGCCAGTAGTATCCAGGGGACCAACACCGGGGAGCTGTTTTTT. Protein: CASSIQGTNTGELFF.

This chain joins TRBV9 and TRBJ2-1, with 9 bases that match TRBD2. The germline gives CDR1 SGDLS, CDR2 YYNGEE. The V and J ends lost 5 bases and 4 bases, in that order; junction bases with no gene match: 7. The CDR3 runs 15 residues. The CDR3 coding sequence is TGTGCCAGCAGTGCCAGCGGGAGGAGGTACAATGAGCAGTTCTTC. Amino acid sequence: CASSASGRRYNEQFF.

The chain joins TRBV14 to TRBJ1-2; no clear D. The CDR3 sequence is 16 residues long. The V end lost 0 bases, the J end lost 8 bases, and 19 bases lay between the germline ends. Germline V gene data show CDR1 as SGHDN and CDR2 as FVKESK. The CDR3 reads CASSQESYAVIGGYTF. The CDR3, as DNA: TGTGCCAGCAGCCAAGAGAGTTATGCAGTCATCGGGGGCTACACCTTC.

The chain has TRBV5-4 and TRBJ1-1; no reliable D call. This CDR3 spans 14 amino acids. Per germline, CDR1 SGHNT and CDR2 YYREEE (reference sequence). V was pared by 0 bases and J by 0 bases, with 6 bases between. The CDR3, as DNA: TGTGCCAGCAGCTTGGTGGGAATGAACACTGAAGCTTTCTTT. This codes for CASSLVGMNTEAFF.

The chain has TRBV6-5 and TRBJ2-1; 7 positions agree with TRBD2. V shed 0 bases and J 8 bases; nucleotides not matched to a gene: 7. The CDR3 covers 15 residues. CDR1 and CDR2 from the germline V gene are MNHEY and SVGAGI. The CDR3 here is CASSYSPEGGDEQFF. The CDR3 region has the DNA TGTGCCAGCAGTTACTCCCCCGAGGGAGGGGATGAGCAGTTCTTC.

The chain combines TRBV9 with TRBJ2-5; D remains unclear. V lost 2 bases and J 0 bases, leaving 8 bases between the germline ends. In germline, CDR1 is SGDLS, CDR2 YYNGEE. CDR3 length: 14 amino acids. CDR3 DNA sequence: TGTGCCAGCAGCGTTGAGATTCACCAAGAGACCCAGTACTTC. Encoded protein: CASSVEIHQETQYF.